This TCR beta chain was observed in a study of OX40 agonist ivuxolimab in advanced cancers. Study context: Allowance was made for prior anti-PD-1, anti-PD-L1 or anti-CTLA-4 therapy, and 40% to 45% had some. Notes on the study in general: Nonresponders, in some cases, also had low normalized T-cell clonal expansion.

With regard to this clone: No antigen is known for it.

This CDR3 region has 16 residues. The V and J ends lost 4 bases and 1 base respectively, with 16 bases between them. Germline V lookup: CDR1 SGHRS, CDR2 YFSETQ. Sequencing used immunoSEQ multiplex PCR; TCRdb keeps in-frame clones, though not all of them. The table lists 70,000 to 95,000 clones, approximately 87% of them singletons, with 0.45% to 0.55% in the top ten. The V gene is TRBV5-1, the J gene TRBJ2-3; tentatively, D is TRBD2 (6 bases). This specimen consisted of CD4+ or CD8+ T cells sorted from blood, obtained in a trial of the OX40 agonist ivuxolimab. The receptor was derived from an adult with an advanced solid tumor such as melanoma, head and neck, liver or kidney cancer. The CDR3 loop reads CASSPGGAARTDTQYF. CDR3 DNA sequence: TGCGCCAGCAGCCCCGGAGGGGCCGCACGCACAGATACGCAGTATTTT.